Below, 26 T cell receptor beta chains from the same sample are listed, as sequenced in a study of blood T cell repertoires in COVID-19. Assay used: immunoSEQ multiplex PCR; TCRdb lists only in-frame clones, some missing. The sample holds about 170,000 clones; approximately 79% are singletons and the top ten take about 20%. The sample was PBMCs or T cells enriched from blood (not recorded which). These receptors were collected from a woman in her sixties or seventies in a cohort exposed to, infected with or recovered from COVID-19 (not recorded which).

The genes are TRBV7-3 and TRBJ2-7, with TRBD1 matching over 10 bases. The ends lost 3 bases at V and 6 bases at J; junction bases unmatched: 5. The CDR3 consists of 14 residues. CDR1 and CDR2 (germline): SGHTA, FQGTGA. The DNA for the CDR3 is TGTGCCAGCAGCTTGGCCGGGACAGGGGTCGAGCAGTACTTC. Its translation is CASSLAGTGVEQYF.

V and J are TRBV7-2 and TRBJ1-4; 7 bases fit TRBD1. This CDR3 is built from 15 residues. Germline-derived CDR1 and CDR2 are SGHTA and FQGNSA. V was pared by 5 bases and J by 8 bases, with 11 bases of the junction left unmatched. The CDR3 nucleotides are TGTGCCAGCAGCCCTCGGACGGCAGGGGGGGAAAAACTGTTTTTT. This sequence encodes CASSPRTAGGEKLFF.

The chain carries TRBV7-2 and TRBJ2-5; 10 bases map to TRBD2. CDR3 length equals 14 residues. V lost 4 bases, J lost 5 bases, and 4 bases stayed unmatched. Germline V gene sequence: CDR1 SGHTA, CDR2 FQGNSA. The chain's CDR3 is CASSSRLAGETQYF. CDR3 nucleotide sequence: TGTGCCAGCAGCTCCCGACTAGCGGGTGAGACCCAGTACTTC.

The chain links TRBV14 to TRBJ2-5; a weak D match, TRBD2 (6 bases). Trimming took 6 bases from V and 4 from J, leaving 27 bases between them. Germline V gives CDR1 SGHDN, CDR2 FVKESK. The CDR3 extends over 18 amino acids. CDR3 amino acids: CASSLGTVRGGVGETQYF. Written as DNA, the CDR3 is TGTGCCAGCAGTCTCGGAACCGTGCGGGGAGGTGTAGGAGAGACCCAGTACTTC.

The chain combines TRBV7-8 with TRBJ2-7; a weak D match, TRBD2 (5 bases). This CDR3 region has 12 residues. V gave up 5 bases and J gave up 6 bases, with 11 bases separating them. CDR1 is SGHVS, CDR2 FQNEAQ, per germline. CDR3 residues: CASSPSGLEQYF. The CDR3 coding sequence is TGTGCCAGCAGCCCAAGCGGTCTCGAGCAGTACTTC.

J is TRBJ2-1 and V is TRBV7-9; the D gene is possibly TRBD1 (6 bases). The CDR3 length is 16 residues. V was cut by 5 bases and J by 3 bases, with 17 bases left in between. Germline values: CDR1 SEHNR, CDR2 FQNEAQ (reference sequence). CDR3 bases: TGTGCCAGCAGCATTCGGGACACCTATCGCTACAATGAGCAGTTCTTC. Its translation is CASSIRDTYRYNEQFF.

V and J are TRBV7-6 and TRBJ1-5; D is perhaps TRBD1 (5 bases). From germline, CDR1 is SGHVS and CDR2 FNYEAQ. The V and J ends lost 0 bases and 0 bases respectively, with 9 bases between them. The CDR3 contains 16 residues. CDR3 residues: CASSLAPGDSNQPQHF. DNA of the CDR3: TGTGCCAGCAGCTTAGCGCCGGGGGATAGCAATCAGCCCCAGCATTTT.

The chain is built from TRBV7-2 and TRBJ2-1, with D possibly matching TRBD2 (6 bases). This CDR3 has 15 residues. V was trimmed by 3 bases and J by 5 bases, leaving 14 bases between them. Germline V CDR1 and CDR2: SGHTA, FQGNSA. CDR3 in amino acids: CASSLIGGENNEQFF. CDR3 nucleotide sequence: TGTGCCAGCAGCTTGATTGGCGGGGAAAACAATGAGCAGTTCTTC.

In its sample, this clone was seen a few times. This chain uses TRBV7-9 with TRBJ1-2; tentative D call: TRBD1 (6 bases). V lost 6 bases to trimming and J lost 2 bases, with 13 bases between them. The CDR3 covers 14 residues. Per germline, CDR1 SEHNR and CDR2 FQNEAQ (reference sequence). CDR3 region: CASSSGHLNYGYTF. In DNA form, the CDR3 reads TGTGCCAGCAGTTCGGGACACCTGAACTATGGCTACACCTTC.

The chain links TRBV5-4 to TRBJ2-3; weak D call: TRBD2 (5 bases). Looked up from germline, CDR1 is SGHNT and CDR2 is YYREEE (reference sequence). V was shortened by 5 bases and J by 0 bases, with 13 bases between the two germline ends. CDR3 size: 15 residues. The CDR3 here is CASSIREPSTDTQYF. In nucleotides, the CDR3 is TGTGCCAGCAGTATCCGGGAACCTAGCACAGATACGCAGTATTTT.

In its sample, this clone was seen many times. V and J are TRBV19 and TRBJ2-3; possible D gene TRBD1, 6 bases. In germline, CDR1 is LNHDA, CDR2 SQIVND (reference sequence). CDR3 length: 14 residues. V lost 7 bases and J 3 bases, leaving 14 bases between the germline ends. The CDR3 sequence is CASTNRALTDTQYF. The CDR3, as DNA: TGTGCCAGTACCAACAGGGCTCTGACAGATACGCAGTATTTT.

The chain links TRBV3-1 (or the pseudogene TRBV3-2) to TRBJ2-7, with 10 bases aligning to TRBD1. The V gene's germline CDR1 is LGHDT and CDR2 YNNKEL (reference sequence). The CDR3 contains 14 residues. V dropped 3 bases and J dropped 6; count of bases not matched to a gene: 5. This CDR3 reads CASSHGQGVGEQYF. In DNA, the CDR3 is TGTGCCAGCAGCCACGGACAGGGGGTCGGCGAGCAGTACTTC.

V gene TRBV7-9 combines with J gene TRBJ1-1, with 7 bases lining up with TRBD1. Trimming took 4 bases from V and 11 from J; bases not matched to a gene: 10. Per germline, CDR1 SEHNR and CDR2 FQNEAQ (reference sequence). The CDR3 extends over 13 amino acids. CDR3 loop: CASSYGTELEAFF. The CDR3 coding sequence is TGTGCCAGCAGCTATGGGACAGAACTGGAGGCTTTCTTT.

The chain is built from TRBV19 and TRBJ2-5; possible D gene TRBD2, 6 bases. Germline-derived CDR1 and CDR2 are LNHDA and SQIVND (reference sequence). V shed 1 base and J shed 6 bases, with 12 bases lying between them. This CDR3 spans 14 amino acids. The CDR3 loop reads CASSIGVGRKTQYF. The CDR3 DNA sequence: TGTGCCAGTAGTATAGGGGTGGGGAGGAAGACCCAGTACTTC.

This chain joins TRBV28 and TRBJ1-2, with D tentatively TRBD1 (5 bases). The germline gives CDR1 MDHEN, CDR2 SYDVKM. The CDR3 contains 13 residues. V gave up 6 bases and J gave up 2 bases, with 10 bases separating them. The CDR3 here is CASSRGTNYGYTF. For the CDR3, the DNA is TGTGCCAGCAGCCGCGGGACCAACTATGGCTACACCTTC.

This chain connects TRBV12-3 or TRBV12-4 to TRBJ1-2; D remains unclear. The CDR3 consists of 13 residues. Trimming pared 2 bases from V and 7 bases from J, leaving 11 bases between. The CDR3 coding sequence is TGTGCCAGCAGTTTAAACAGTGCCTCTGGCTACACCTTC. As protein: CASSLNSASGYTF.

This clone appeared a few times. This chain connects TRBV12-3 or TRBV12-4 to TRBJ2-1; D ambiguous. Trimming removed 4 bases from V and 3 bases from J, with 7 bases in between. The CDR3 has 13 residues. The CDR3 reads CASSSRLYNEQFF. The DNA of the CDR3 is TGTGCCAGCAGTTCAAGACTCTACAATGAGCAGTTCTTC.

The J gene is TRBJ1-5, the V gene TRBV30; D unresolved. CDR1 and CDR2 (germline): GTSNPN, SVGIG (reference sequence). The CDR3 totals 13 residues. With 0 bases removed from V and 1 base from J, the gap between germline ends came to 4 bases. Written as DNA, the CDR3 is TGTGCCTGGAGTGTACAGAGCAATCAGCCCCAGCATTTT. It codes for CAWSVQSNQPQHF.

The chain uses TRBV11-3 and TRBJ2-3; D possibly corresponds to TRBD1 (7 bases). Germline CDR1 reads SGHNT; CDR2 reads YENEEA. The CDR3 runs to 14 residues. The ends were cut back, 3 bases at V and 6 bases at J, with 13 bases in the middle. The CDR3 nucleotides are TGTGCCAGCAGCTTCGGCAGGGGGGCCGATACGCAGTATTTT. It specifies CASSFGRGADTQYF.

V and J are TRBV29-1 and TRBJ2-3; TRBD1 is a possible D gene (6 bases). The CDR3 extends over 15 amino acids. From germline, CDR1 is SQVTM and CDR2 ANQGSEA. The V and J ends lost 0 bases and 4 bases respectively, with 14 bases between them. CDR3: CSVEELRQAPDTQYF. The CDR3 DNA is TGCAGCGTTGAAGAATTGCGACAGGCCCCAGATACGCAGTATTTT.

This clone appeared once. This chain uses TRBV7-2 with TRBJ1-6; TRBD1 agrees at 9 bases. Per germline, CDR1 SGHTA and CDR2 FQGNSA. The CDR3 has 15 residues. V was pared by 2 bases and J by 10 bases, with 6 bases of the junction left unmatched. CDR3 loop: CASSLQGQGESPLHF. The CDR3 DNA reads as TGTGCCAGCAGCTTACAGGGACAGGGAGAGTCACCCCTCCACTTT.

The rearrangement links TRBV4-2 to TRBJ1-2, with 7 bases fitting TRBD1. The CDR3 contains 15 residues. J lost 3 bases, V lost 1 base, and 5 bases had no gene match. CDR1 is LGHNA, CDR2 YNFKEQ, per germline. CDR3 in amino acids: CASSQGTRGDYGYTF. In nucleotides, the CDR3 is TGTGCCAGCAGCCAAGGAACCAGGGGGGACTATGGCTACACCTTC.

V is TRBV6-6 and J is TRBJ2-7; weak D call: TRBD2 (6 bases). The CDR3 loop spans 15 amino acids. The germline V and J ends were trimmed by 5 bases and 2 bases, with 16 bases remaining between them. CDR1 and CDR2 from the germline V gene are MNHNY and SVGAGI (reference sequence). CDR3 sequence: CASSPTGTSAYEQYF. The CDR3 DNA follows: TGTGCCAGCAGTCCCACCGGGACTTCGGCCTACGAGCAGTACTTC.

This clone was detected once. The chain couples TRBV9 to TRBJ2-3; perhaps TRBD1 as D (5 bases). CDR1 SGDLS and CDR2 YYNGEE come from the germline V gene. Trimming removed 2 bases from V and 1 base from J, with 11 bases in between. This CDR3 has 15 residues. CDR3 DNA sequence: TGTGCCAGCAGCGTGACAGCAAAGGGCACAGATACGCAGTATTTT. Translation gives CASSVTAKGTDTQYF.

Here the CDR3 DNA reads TGTGCCTGGAGTGTAGCTTTCCCGAATGGCTACACCTTC. Protein: CAWSVAFPNGYTF. The J gene is TRBJ1-2, the V gene TRBV30, with no clear D. CDR3 length: 13 amino acids. The V gene lost 0 bases and the J gene lost 6 bases, with 11 bases spanning the gap. The germline V gene has CDR1 GTSNPN and CDR2 SVGIG (reference sequence).

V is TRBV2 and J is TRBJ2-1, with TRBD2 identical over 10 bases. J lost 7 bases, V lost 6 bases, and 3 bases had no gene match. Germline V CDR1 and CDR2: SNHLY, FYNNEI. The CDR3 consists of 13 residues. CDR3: CASRASGRNEQFF. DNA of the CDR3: TGTGCCAGCAGGGCTAGCGGGAGAAATGAGCAGTTCTTC.